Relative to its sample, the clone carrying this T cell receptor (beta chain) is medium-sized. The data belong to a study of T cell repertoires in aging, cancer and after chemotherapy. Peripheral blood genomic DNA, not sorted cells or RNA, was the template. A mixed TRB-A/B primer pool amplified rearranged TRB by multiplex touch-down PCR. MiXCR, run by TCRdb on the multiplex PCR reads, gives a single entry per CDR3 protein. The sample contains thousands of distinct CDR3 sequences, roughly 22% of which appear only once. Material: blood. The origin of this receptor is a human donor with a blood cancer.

This CDR3 is CASSTSGTGKDGYTF. The CDR3 DNA sequence: TGTGCCAGCAGCACCTCCGGGACAGGGAAGGATGGCTACACCTTC. V is TRBV5-4 and J is TRBJ1-2; 9 bases agree with TRBD1. CDR1 is SGHNT, CDR2 YYREEE, per germline (reference sequence). With 4 bases clipped from V and 6 bases from J, the junction kept 10 bases outside the gene matches. The CDR3 contains 15 residues.